This passage covers 4 T cell receptor beta chains from one sample sequenced in a study of T-cell reconstitution after alpha-beta-depleted transplantation in children. Unique molecular identifiers were incorporated during preparation of the TCRbeta library. TCRdb processed the PCR reads anew with MiXCR; each CDR3 protein has one entry. Here the sample spans about 400,000 distinct CDR3 sequences, roughly 20% being singletons. The material sequenced was PBMCs from the stem cell graft donor, taken from the stem cell graft. The origin of the receptors is a human donor who donated a stem cell graft to a child with acute myeloid leukemia.

The chain is built from TRBV6-5 and TRBJ1-1; 7 bases match TRBD1. V lost 4 bases, J lost 4 bases, and 6 bases stayed unmatched. Germline V gives CDR1 MNHEY, CDR2 SVGAGI. CDR3 length: 14 amino acids. CDR3 sequence: CASSFKGASTEAFF. CDR3 nucleotide sequence: TGTGCCAGCAGTTTTAAGGGGGCGAGCACTGAAGCTTTCTTT.

V and J are TRBV18 and TRBJ1-2; a weak D match, TRBD1 (5 bases). Germline CDR1 reads KGHSH; CDR2 reads LQKENI. The CDR3 contains 13 residues. The ends were cut back, 3 bases at V and 3 bases at J, with 8 bases in the middle. CDR3 nucleotide sequence: TGTGCCAGCTCACCCGAACAGGACTATGGCTACACCTTC. Translating gives CASSPEQDYGYTF. The variable domain in full, with the rest retrieved from reference TRBV18 and TRBJ1-2, is NAGVMQNPRHLVRRRGQEARLRCSPMKGHSHVYWYRQLPEEGLKFMVYLQKENIIDESGMPKERFSAEFPKEGPSILRIQQVVRGDSAAYFCASSPEQDYGYTFGSGTRLTVV.

This sequence joins TRBV15 and TRBJ2-3, with 10 nucleotides matching TRBD2. The germline CDR1 and CDR2 sequences are LNHNV and YYDKDF (reference sequence). Germline trimming cut 4 bases from V and 1 base from J; bases unmatched to any gene: 8. This CDR3 region has 17 residues. The CDR3 loop is CATSTTRGLARTDTQYF. As DNA, the CDR3 is TGTGCCACCAGCACCACCCGGGGACTAGCGCGCACAGATACGCAGTATTTT.

The gene calls are TRBV9 and TRBJ1-1; D might be TRBD1 (5 bases). The CDR3 sequence is 15 residues long. Germline CDR1 SGDLS, CDR2 YYNGEE. V was cut by 4 bases and J by 1 base, with 14 bases left in between. CDR3 protein: CASSPPPGGNTEAFF. The CDR3 coding sequence is TGTGCCAGCAGCCCCCCACCGGGGGGGAACACTGAAGCTTTCTTT.